This TCR beta chain was identified during a study of control samples from healthy donors and cancer patients (dated by TCRdb to about 2020). With respect to this clone: Its recognized antigen is unknown. Base-call qualities are not available, and no considerably larger clone is one nucleotide away.

Library preparation was by the immunoSEQ multiplex PCR assay. Sourced from immuneACCESS, this table was stored by TCRdb with only in-frame sequences that have V and J called. A share of the clones is absent; for the studies checked, an unresolved V gene accounts for under half, and the remainder has no known explanation. The sample records under 150,000 clones, about nine tenths of which are singletons. The ten largest clonotypes hold 6% to 9.5% of the sample. The germline V gene (reference sequence) yields MNHEY for CDR1 and SMNVEV for CDR2. Clipping removes 4 bases from V and 0 bases from J, with 11 as the unmatched junction base count. The CDR3 goes from the cysteine to the phenylalanine over 17 residues. Only the CDR3 DNA is retained, 51 bases long and in frame from the first base.

The source material was PBMCs. The rearranged chain carries TRBV27 and TRBJ2-7; 8 junctional bases match TRBD2. The sequence was collected from a man aged 50-60 years with head and neck cancer. The CDR3 protein sequence reads: CASSSPPGRASSYEQYF. The nucleotide sequence is given as TGTGCCAGCAGTTCCCCCCCCGGGAGGGCCAGCTCCTACGAGCAGTACTTC.